This TCR beta chain was sequenced during a study of beta chain features in type 1 diabetes. Study-wide context: All samples combined gave 107,917,701 sorted cells for examination. Overall study results and limits: In all four CD4+ subsets, TCRB CDR3 length was significantly, moderately reduced in type 1 diabetes. Sampled from patients, naive, central memory and Treg TCRB repertoires appeared more similar than those sampled from healthy donors.

Expressed TCRB transcripts were sequenced, since all the RNA that had been isolated was reverse transcribed. Average reads for naive, central memory and regulatory T cell samples were about 3.7 million. Sequenced by immunoSEQ multiplex PCR; TCRdb stores in-frame clones only, minus some. The table records about 340,000 clones, roughly 9% of them present only once. This clone was seen more than once but under ten times. Antigen specificity is unknown. A CD45RO/CCR7/CD25/CD127/CD95/CD27 panel sorted naive, central memory, regulatory and stem cell-like memory CD4+ cells. The TCR originated in a young man with type 1 diabetes. Material: central memory CD4+ T cells from blood.

The chain's CDR3 is CASSMRRPNEKLFF. CDR3 nucleotide sequence: TGTGCCAGCAGTATGCGACGGCCTAATGAAAAACTGTTTTTT. The chain is built from TRBV2 and TRBJ1-4, with D hard to call. Trimming pared 5 bases from V and 3 bases from J, leaving 10 bases between. The germline CDR1 and CDR2 sequences are SNHLY and FYNNEI. The CDR3 sequence is 14 residues long.